Shown below are 20 T cell receptor beta chains from a single sample sequenced in a study of shared clonotypes between healthy human individuals. Clones were read by immunoSEQ multiplex PCR, and TCRdb kept only the in-frame ones, dropping some. The sample contains hundreds of thousands of clones, approximately 71% of which appear only once. Sequenced: PBMCs. The receptors shown here come from a woman aged 40 to 50 in good health. Some clones in this sample may be carry-over from other donors' samples.

The chain carries TRBV30 and TRBJ1-2, with D perhaps TRBD1 (5 bases). CDR1 and CDR2 (germline): GTSNPN, SVGIG (reference sequence). This CDR3 contains 14 residues. Between the trimmed V and J ends, which lost 0 bases and 5 bases, there was a span of 13 bases. This CDR3 reads CAWSVSGTPYGYTF. In DNA form, the CDR3 reads TGTGCCTGGAGTGTGAGTGGGACCCCTTATGGCTACACCTTC. The full variable domain, its missing parts supplied by reference TRBV30 and TRBJ1-2, is SQTIHQWPATLVQPVGSPLSLECTVEGTSNPNLYWYRQAAGRGLQLLFYSVGIGQISSEVPQNLSASRPQDRQFILSSKKLLLSDSGFYLCAWSVSGTPYGYTFGSGTRLTVV.

This chain links TRBV18 with TRBJ2-7, with 7 bases that match TRBD2. Germline V gene sequence: CDR1 KGHSH, CDR2 LQKENI. With V trimmed by 2 bases and J by 7 bases, 8 bases remained unmatched. The CDR3 is made up of 14 amino acids. This CDR3 reads CASSPGTGGREQYF. The CDR3 DNA reads TGTGCCAGCTCACCAGGGACGGGGGGTCGGGAGCAGTACTTC.

The chain is built from TRBV29-1 and TRBJ1-1; D might be TRBD1 (6 bases). V was trimmed by 4 bases and J by 1 base, leaving 10 bases between them. Germline V CDR1 and CDR2: SQVTM, ANQGSEA. This CDR3 is built from 13 residues. The CDR3 is CSVARDTNTEAFF. The CDR3, as DNA: TGCAGCGTTGCCCGGGACACGAACACTGAAGCTTTCTTT.

The chain recombines TRBV29-1 with TRBJ1-1, with a tentative D call TRBD1 (5 bases). The CDR3 sequence is 10 residues long. Germline CDR1 SQVTM, CDR2 ANQGSEA. Trimming took off 3 bases at V and 10 bases at J, with 9 bases between the two ends. This CDR3 is CSVDGGRAFF. CDR3 nucleotides: TGCAGCGTTGATGGGGGGAGAGCTTTCTTT.

The chain uses TRBV9 and TRBJ1-1; D is undetermined. The ends were cut back, 0 bases at V and 7 bases at J, with 10 bases in the middle. CDR1 and CDR2 from the germline V gene are SGDLS and YYNGEE. The length of the CDR3 is 13 residues. DNA for the CDR3: TGTGCCAGCAGCGTAGAGAGTATCGGTGAAGCTTTCTTT. Protein: CASSVESIGEAFF.

V and J are TRBV7-3 and TRBJ2-7; D call uncertain. The CDR3 has 15 amino acids. Trimming stripped 0 bases from V and 4 bases from J, with 13 bases between. Germline values: CDR1 SGHTA, CDR2 FQGTGA. The CDR3 reads CASSLTSTERYEQYF. CDR3 coding DNA: TGTGCCAGCAGCTTAACGTCCACCGAGCGATACGAGCAGTACTTC.

The rearrangement joins TRBV18 to TRBJ2-2; maybe TRBD1 (6 bases). The CDR3 sequence is 15 residues long. The V and J ends lost 1 base and 3 bases respectively, with 9 bases between them. The germline V gene encodes CDR1 KGHSH and CDR2 LQKENI. CDR3 sequence (DNA): TGTGCCAGCTCACCACAACAGGGAGACACCGGGGAGCTGTTTTTT. Its translation is CASSPQQGDTGELFF.

The chain recombines TRBV5-4 with TRBJ2-1; D is ambiguous. CDR1 and CDR2 from the germline V gene are SGHNT and YYREEE (reference sequence). V lost 7 bases, J lost 6 bases, and 8 bases lay in between. The CDR3 is 11 amino acids. The CDR3 sequence: CASSRTNEQFF. Written as DNA, the CDR3 is TGTGCCAGCTCCCGTACCAATGAGCAGTTCTTC. The whole variable domain, filled in from reference TRBV5-4 and TRBJ2-1, reads ETGVTQSPTHLIKTRGQQVTLRCSSQSGHNTVSWYQQALGQGPQFIFQYYREEENGRGNFPPRFSGLQFPNYSSELNVNALELDDSALYLCASSRTNEQFFGPGTRLTVL.

With regard to this clone: Only one base separates this from a far larger clonotype, so it likely reflects a read error. V gene TRBV18 combines with J gene TRBJ2-7, with 8 bases fitting TRBD1. Germline loops: CDR1 KGHSH, CDR2 LQKENI. This CDR3 region has 15 residues. The CDR3 DNA is TGTGCCAGCTCGCGGCCGGGTGACAGGGGCTACGAGCGGTACTTC. Residues: CASSRPGDRGYERYF. Supplemented by reference TRBV18 and TRBJ2-7, the full variable domain reads NAGVMQNPRHLVRRRGQEARLRCSPMKGHSHVYWYRQLPEEGLKFMVYLQKENIIDESGMPKERFSAEFPKEGPSILRIQQVVRGDSAAYFCASSRPGDRGYERYFGPGTRLTVT.

The chain carries TRBV28 and TRBJ1-4, with D unresolved. The V end lost 6 bases, the J end lost 5 bases, and 16 bases lay between the germline ends. Germline-derived CDR1 and CDR2 are MDHEN and SYDVKM. The CDR3 spans 15 residues. CDR3 bases: TGTGCCAGCAGCCCGCGACCGGATACCAATGAAAAACTGTTTTTT. Amino acid sequence: CASSPRPDTNEKLFF.

This rearrangement joins TRBV7-9 to TRBJ2-5; 7 bases line up with TRBD1. The CDR3 loop spans 16 amino acids. Trimming cost V 1 base and J 7 bases; bases outside gene matches: 12. CDR1 is SEHNR and CDR2 is FQNEAQ in the germline V gene (reference sequence). The CDR3 here is CASSLGEGARWVTQYF. In DNA form, the CDR3 reads TGTGCCAGCAGCTTAGGAGAGGGGGCGAGGTGGGTGACCCAGTACTTC.

The rearrangement uses TRBV6-1 and TRBJ2-2; TRBD2 matches 9 bases. J was trimmed by 1 base and V by 7 bases; bases with no gene match: 4. The germline V gene encodes CDR1 MNHNS and CDR2 SASEGT. The CDR3 is 15 amino acids. This CDR3 is CASTATSGNTGELFF. DNA of the CDR3: TGTGCCAGCACCGCGACTAGCGGGAACACCGGGGAGCTGTTTTTT.

A remark on this clone: A much larger clonotype is one base distant, so this may be a read error. Other DNA sequences in this specimen translate into the identical CDR3. The chain has TRBV5-1 and TRBJ2-2; 7 bases align to TRBD1. The CDR3 totals 16 residues. CDR1 is SGHRS, CDR2 YFSETQ, per germline. The CDR3 sequence is CASSLKTGRNTGELFF. The CDR3 DNA is TGCGCCAGCAGCTTGAAGACAGGGCGGAACACTGGGGAGCTGTTTTTT.

The chain uses TRBV28 and TRBJ2-6, with TRBD1 identical over 9 bases. Germline loops: CDR1 MDHEN, CDR2 SYDVKM. The CDR3 has 18 residues. Trimming took 5 bases from V and 4 from J; bases not matched to a gene: 12. In nucleotides, the CDR3 is TGTGCCAGCAGTACCCCTCCGGGACAGGGACCCGGGGCCAACGTCCTGACTTTC. Protein sequence: CASSTPPGQGPGANVLTF.

Ten or more counts support this clone. The V and J genes are TRBV27 and TRBJ2-3; 7 bases are a match to TRBD2. This CDR3 contains 17 residues. The germline gives CDR1 MNHEY, CDR2 SMNVEV (reference sequence). The ends lost 5 bases at V and 5 bases at J; junction bases unmatched: 16. This chain's CDR3 is CASSPLRGAGRRDTQYF. The CDR3 DNA reads as TGTGCCAGCAGTCCCCTTCGGGGAGCGGGGCGGAGAGATACGCAGTATTTT.

The CDR3 region is CASRQGRNTEAFF. As DNA, the CDR3 is TGTGCCAGCCGACAGGGAAGGAACACTGAAGCTTTCTTT. The chain combines TRBV7-2 with TRBJ1-1; 7 nucleotides align to TRBD1. V shed 8 bases and J 1 base; nucleotides not matched to a gene: 4. In germline, CDR1 is SGHTA, CDR2 FQGNSA. The length of the CDR3 is 13 residues.

The gene calls are TRBV25-1 and TRBJ2-3, with 10 bases lining up with TRBD1. Germline V lookup: CDR1 MGHDK, CDR2 SYGVNS. The V and J ends lost 10 bases and 8 bases, in that order; junction bases with no gene match: 12. The CDR3 is made up of 14 amino acids. The CDR3 region is CATRGGTGDSTQYF. CDR3 nucleotides: TGTGCCACCCGGGGGGGGACAGGGGATAGTACGCAGTATTTT.

In regard to this clone: This may arise from a read error, as a much more abundant clone is one base away. At the DNA level, this CDR3 is encoded by other sequences in the same sample as well. V usage is TRBV7-2 and J usage is TRBJ2-3, with 8 bases matching TRBD2. The germline gives CDR1 SGHTA, CDR2 FQGNSA. The CDR3 totals 15 residues. In DNA, the CDR3 is TGTGCCAGCAGCTTAAATAGCGGGAAGGCAGATACGCAGTACTTT. Translation gives CASSLNSGKADTQYF.

The chain has TRBV29-1 and TRBJ1-2; 7 bases align to TRBD1. CDR3 length: 12 residues. J was trimmed by 0 bases and V by 6 bases; bases with no gene match: 1. Germline CDR1 and CDR2: SQVTM and ANQGSEA. CDR3 DNA sequence: TGCAGCGTGGGACAGTCTAACTATGGCTACACCTTC. It codes for CSVGQSNYGYTF.

V is TRBV5-6 and J is TRBJ1-1; 9 bases match TRBD1. Trimming cost V 4 bases and J 5 bases; bases outside gene matches: 9. Germline V gives CDR1 SGHDT, CDR2 YYEEEE. The CDR3 is 15 residues long. The CDR3 sequence is CASSVGQGIMTEAFF. CDR3 nucleotide sequence: TGTGCCAGCAGCGTGGGACAGGGAATCATGACTGAAGCTTTCTTT.